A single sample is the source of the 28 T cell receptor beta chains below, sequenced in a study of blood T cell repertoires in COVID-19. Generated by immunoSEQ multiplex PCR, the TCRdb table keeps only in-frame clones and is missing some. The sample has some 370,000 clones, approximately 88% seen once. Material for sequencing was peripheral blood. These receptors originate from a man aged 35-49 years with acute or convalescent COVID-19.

The CDR3 spells CASSYSYPGVTEAFF. Written as DNA, the CDR3 is TGTGCCAGCAGTTACTCGTATCCAGGGGTAACTGAAGCTTTCTTT. This chain joins TRBV6-5 and TRBJ1-1; tentative D call: TRBD1 (6 bases). The CDR3 has 15 residues. Germline V lookup: CDR1 MNHEY, CDR2 SVGAGI. With 0 bases removed from V and 5 bases from J, the gap between germline ends came to 13 bases.

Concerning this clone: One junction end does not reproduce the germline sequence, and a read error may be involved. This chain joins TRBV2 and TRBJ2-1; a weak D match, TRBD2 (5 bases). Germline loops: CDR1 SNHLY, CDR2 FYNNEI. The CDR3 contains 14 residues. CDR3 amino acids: CLEGNSGSYNEQFF. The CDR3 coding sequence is TGCCTCGAGGGCAATTCGGGCTCCTACAATGAGCAGTTCTTC.

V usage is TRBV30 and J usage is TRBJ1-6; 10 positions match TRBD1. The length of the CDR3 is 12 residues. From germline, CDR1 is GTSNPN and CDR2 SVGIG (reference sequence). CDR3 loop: CGTDRGDSPLHF. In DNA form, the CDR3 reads TGTGGGACGGACAGGGGGGATTCACCCCTCCACTTT.

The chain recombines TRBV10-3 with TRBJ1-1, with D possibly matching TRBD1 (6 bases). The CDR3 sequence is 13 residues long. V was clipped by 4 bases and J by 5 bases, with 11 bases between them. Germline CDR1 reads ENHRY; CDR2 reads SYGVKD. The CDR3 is CAISGAGETEAFF. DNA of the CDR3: TGTGCCATCAGTGGGGCAGGGGAGACTGAAGCTTTCTTT.

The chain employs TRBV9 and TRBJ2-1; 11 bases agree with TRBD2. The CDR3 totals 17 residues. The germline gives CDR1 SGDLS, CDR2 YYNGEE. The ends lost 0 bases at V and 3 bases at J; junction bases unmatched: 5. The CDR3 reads CASSVATSGGHYNEQFF. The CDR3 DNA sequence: TGTGCCAGCAGCGTAGCCACTAGCGGGGGCCACTACAATGAGCAGTTCTTC.

The CDR3 sequence is CASSYSISGSTDTQYF. Here the CDR3 DNA reads TGTGCCAGCAGTTACTCGATTAGCGGGAGCACAGATACGCAGTATTTT. The rearrangement uses TRBV6-5 and TRBJ2-3; TRBD2 matches 7 bases. The CDR3 is 16 residues long. Trimming cost V 0 bases and J 0 bases; bases outside gene matches: 3. From germline, CDR1 is MNHEY and CDR2 SVGAGI.

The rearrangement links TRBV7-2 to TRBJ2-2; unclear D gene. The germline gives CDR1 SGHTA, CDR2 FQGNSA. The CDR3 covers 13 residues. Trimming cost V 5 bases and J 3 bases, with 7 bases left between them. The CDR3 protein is CASSLQYTGELFF. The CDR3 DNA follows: TGTGCCAGCAGCCTACAGTACACCGGGGAGCTGTTTTTT.

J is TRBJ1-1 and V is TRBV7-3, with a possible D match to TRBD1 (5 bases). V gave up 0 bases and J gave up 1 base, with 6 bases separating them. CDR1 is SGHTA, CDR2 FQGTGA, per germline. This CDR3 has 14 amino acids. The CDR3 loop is CASSLTGANTEAFF. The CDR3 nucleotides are TGTGCCAGCAGCTTAACAGGGGCGAACACTGAAGCTTTCTTT.

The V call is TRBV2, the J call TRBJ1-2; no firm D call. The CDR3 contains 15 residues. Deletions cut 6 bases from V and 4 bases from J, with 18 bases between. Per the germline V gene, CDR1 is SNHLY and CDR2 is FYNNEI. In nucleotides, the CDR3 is TGTGCCAGCAGATTAACCGACGGAAGACTCTATGGCTACACCTTC. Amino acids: CASRLTDGRLYGYTF.

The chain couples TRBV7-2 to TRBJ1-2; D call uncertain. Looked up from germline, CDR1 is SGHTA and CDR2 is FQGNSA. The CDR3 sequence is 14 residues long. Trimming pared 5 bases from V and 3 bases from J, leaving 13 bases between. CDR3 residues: CASSGGGGYYGYTF. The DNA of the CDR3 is TGTGCCAGCAGCGGCGGTGGCGGGTACTATGGCTACACCTTC.

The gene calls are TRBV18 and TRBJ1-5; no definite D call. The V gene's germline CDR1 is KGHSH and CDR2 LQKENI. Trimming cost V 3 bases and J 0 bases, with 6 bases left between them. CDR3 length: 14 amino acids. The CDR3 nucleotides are TGTGCCAGCTCACCGGCTTATAGCAATCAGCCCCAGCATTTT. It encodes CASSPAYSNQPQHF.

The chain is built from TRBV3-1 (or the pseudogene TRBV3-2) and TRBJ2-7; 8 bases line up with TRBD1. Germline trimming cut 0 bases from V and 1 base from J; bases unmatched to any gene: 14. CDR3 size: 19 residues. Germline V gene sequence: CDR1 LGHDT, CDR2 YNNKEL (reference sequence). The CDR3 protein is CASSQDRPGGSSSSYEQYF. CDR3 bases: TGTGCCAGCAGCCAAGATCGGCCAGGGGGCTCGTCTAGTTCCTACGAGCAGTACTTC.

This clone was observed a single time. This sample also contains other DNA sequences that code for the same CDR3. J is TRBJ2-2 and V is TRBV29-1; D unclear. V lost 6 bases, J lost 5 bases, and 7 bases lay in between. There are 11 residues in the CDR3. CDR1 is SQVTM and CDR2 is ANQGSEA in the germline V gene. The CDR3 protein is CSVVLTGELFF. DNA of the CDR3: TGCAGCGTCGTATTAACCGGGGAGCTGTTTTTT.

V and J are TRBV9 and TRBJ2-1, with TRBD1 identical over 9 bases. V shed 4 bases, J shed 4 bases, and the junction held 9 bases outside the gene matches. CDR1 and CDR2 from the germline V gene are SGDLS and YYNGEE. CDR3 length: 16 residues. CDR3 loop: CASSSSRDRVYNEQFF. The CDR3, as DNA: TGTGCCAGCAGCTCTTCCCGGGACAGGGTTTACAATGAGCAGTTCTTC.

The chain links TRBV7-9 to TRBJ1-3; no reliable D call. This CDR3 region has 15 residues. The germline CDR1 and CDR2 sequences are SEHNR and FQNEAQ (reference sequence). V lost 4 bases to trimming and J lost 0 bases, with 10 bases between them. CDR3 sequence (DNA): TGTGCCAGCAGCTGGGGAGGCTTCTCTGGAAACACCATATATTTT. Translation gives CASSWGGFSGNTIYF.

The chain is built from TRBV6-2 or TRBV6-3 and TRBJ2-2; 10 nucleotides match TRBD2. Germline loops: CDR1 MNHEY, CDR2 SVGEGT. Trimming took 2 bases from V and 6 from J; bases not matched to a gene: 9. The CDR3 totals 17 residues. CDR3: CASSYEAGGPPAGELFF. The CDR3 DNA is TGTGCCAGCAGTTACGAAGCGGGGGGGCCTCCGGCCGGGGAGCTGTTTTTT.

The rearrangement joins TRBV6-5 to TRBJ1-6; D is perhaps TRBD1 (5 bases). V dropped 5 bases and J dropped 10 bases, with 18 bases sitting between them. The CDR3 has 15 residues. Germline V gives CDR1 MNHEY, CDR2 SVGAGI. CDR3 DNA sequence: TGTGCCAGCAGTCGGAGTCAGGGTGCCGGCTCACCCCTCCACTTT. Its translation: CASSRSQGAGSPLHF.

The CDR3 nucleotides are TGTGCCAGCAGTTTATACCGGGGACAGGGTAATGAAAAACTGTTTTTT. Encoded protein: CASSLYRGQGNEKLFF. The chain uses TRBV27 and TRBJ1-4; TRBD1 matches at 9 bases. Germline V lookup: CDR1 MNHEY, CDR2 SMNVEV (reference sequence). V dropped 1 base and J dropped 4; count of bases not matched to a gene: 4. CDR3 length: 16 amino acids.

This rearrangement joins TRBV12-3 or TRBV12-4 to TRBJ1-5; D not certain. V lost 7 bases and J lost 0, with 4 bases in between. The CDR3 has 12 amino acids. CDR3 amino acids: CASKPSNQPQHF. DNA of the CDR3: TGTGCCAGCAAGCCTAGCAATCAGCCCCAGCATTTT.

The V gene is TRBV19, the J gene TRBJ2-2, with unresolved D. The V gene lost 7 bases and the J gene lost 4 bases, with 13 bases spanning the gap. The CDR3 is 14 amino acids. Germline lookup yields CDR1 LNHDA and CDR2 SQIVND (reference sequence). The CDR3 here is CASTDGLITGELFF. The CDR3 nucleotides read TGTGCCAGTACTGACGGGTTAATCACCGGGGAGCTGTTTTTT.

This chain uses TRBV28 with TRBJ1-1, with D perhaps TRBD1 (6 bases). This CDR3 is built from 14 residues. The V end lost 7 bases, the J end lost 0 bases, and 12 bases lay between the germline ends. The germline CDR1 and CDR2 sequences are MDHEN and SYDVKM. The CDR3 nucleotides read TGTGCCAGCATCGGGACACTGATGAACACTGAAGCTTTCTTT. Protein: CASIGTLMNTEAFF. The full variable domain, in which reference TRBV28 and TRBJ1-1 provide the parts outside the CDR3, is DVKVTQSSRYLVKRTGEKVFLECVQDMDHENMFWYRQDPGLGLRLIYFSYDVKMKEKGDIPEGYSVSREKKERFSLILESASTNQTSMYLCASIGTLMNTEAFFGQGTRLTVV.

The CDR3 sequence is CASSAGGVAANEQFF. CDR3 nucleotide sequence: TGTGCCAGCAGCGCCGGAGGAGTGGCCGCCAATGAGCAGTTCTTC. The rearrangement links TRBV9 to TRBJ2-1; D may be TRBD2 (5 bases). Germline CDR1 and CDR2: SGDLS and YYNGEE. The CDR3 consists of 15 residues. The V gene lost 3 bases and the J gene lost 6 bases, with 16 bases spanning the gap.

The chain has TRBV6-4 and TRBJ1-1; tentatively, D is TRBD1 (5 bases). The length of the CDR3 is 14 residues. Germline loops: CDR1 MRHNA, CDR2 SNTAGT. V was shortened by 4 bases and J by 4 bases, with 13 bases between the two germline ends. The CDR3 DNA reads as TGTGCCAGCAGTGCCGGGACTGAGGGCACTGAAGCTTTCTTT. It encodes CASSAGTEGTEAFF.

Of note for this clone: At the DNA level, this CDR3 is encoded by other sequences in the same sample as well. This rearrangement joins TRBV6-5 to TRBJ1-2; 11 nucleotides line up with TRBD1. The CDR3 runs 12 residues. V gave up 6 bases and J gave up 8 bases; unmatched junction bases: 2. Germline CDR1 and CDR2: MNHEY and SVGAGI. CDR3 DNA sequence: TGTGCCAGCAGCCGGACAGGGGGCGGCTACACCTTC. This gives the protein CASSRTGGGYTF.

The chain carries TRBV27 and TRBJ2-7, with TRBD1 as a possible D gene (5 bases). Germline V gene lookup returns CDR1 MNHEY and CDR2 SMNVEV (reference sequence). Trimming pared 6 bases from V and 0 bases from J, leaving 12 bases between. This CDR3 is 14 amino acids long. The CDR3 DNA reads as TGTGCCAGCAGCTGGGGCCCGAGCTCCTACGAGCAGTACTTC. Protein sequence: CASSWGPSSYEQYF.

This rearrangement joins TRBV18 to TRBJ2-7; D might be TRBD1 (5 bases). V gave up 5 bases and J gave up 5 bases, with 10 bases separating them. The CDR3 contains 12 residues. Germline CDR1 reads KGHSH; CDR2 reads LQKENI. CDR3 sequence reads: CASSEGAHEQYF. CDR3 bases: TGTGCCAGCTCAGAAGGGGCCCACGAGCAGTACTTC.

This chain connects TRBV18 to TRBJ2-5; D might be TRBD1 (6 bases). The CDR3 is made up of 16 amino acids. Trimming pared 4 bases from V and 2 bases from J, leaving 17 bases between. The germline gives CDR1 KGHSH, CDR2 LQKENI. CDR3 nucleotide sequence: TGTGCCAGCTCACGTAGGGGGATACTTACGCAAGAGACCCAGTACTTC. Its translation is CASSRRGILTQETQYF.

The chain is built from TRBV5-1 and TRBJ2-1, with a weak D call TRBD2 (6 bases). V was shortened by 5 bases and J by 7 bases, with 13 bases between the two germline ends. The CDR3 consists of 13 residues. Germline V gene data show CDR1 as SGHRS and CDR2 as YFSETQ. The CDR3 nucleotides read TGCGCCAGCAGGATAGCGGAACCAAATGAGCAGTTCTTC. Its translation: CASRIAEPNEQFF.